These 19 T cell receptor beta chains were sequenced from one sample in a study of technical replicates of blood from a few donors. The table came from immunoSEQ multiplex PCR; TCRdb's copy has only in-frame clones and leaves some out. The sample lists about 66,000 clones; approximately 90% were seen once. The material sequenced was PBMCs. Every receptor here comes from a human donor in good health. Some clones in this sample may be carry-over from other donors' samples.

The chain recombines TRBV25-1 with TRBJ1-5; D is uncertain. The germline V gene has CDR1 MGHDK and CDR2 SYGVNS. The CDR3 is 15 residues long. Trimming cost V 6 bases and J 2 bases, with 14 bases left between them. CDR3 amino acids: CASSGESLGNQPQHF. The DNA for the CDR3 is TGTGCCAGCAGCGGGGAGAGCCTGGGCAATCAGCCCCAGCATTTT.

V is TRBV6-6 and J is TRBJ2-3, with 8 bases identical to TRBD2. CDR3 length: 15 residues. Germline values: CDR1 MNHNY, CDR2 SVGAGI (reference sequence). The J segment lost 5 bases and the V segment lost 5 bases, leaving 9 bases of the junction unmatched. Written as DNA, the CDR3 is TGTGCCAGCAGTCTCGGGACTAGGGGACAAGATACGCAGTATTTT. Translation: CASSLGTRGQDTQYF.

CDR3 nucleotides: TGTGCCACCAGCCGCCGGCCGGGACAGGATGAGCAGTTCTTC. It codes for CATSRRPGQDEQFF. The chain combines TRBV15 with TRBJ2-1; 8 positions agree with TRBD1. The CDR3 spans 14 residues. CDR1 LNHNV and CDR2 YYDKDF come from the germline V gene (reference sequence). V trimming: 5 bases; J trimming: 8 bases; junction bases outside the gene matches: 8.

This clone has more than one count but fewer than ten. The chain is built from TRBV4-1 and TRBJ1-1; D ambiguous. Trimming stripped 3 bases from V and 11 bases from J, with 16 bases between. Germline V gives CDR1 MGHRA, CDR2 YSYEKL. The length of the CDR3 is 13 residues. The CDR3 DNA is TGCGCCAGCAGCCAGAACGGGGTGGGGAGCGCTTTCTTT. It codes for CASSQNGVGSAFF.

The chain uses TRBV5-1 and TRBJ1-1; D is perhaps TRBD1 (6 bases). The length of the CDR3 is 15 residues. The V and J ends lost 0 bases and 0 bases respectively, with 9 bases between them. Germline V gives CDR1 SGHRS, CDR2 YFSETQ. The CDR3 DNA reads TGCGCCAGCAGCTTGGCCGGGGGGCTGAACACTGAAGCTTTCTTT. Its translation: CASSLAGGLNTEAFF.

The chain employs TRBV6-6 and TRBJ1-1; tentative D call: TRBD1 (5 bases). In germline, CDR1 is MNHNY, CDR2 SVGAGI (reference sequence). The CDR3 runs to 13 residues. Deletions cut 6 bases from V and 4 bases from J, with 12 bases between. CDR3 loop: CASSLAGGTEAFF. For the CDR3, the DNA is TGTGCCAGCAGCCTCGCCGGGGGCACTGAAGCTTTCTTT.

This sequence joins TRBV4-1 and TRBJ2-1; 7 nucleotides line up with TRBD1. CDR1 is MGHRA and CDR2 is YSYEKL in the germline V gene. The V and J ends lost 2 bases and 0 bases, in that order; junction bases with no gene match: 4. This CDR3 comprises 16 residues. The CDR3 here is CASSQRRGSSYNEQFF. As DNA, the CDR3 is TGCGCCAGCAGCCAACGCAGGGGGAGCTCCTACAATGAGCAGTTCTTC.

The chain carries TRBV15 and TRBJ2-2, with 8 bases lining up with TRBD1. The V and J ends lost 5 bases and 3 bases, in that order; junction bases with no gene match: 5. This CDR3 region has 15 residues. Germline CDR1 LNHNV, CDR2 YYDKDF (reference sequence). CDR3 sequence: CATSARGRDTGELFF. DNA of the CDR3: TGTGCCACCAGCGCCAGGGGGCGTGACACCGGGGAGCTGTTTTTT. Together with reference TRBV15 and TRBJ2-2, the CDR3 gives the full variable domain: DAMVIQNPRYQVTQFGKPVTLSCSQTLNHNVMYWYQQKSSQAPKLLFHYYDKDFNNEADTPDNFQSRRPNTSFCFLDIRSPGLGDTAMYLCATSARGRDTGELFFGEGSRLTVL.

This clone was seen just once. The chain employs TRBV5-5 and TRBJ1-1; a possible D gene is TRBD1 (6 bases). The CDR3 contains 12 residues. Looked up from germline, CDR1 is SGHKS and CDR2 is YYEKEE (reference sequence). V gave up 5 bases and J gave up 8 bases, with 13 bases separating them. This CDR3 reads CASRRIQGEAFF. The CDR3 DNA follows: TGTGCCAGCAGACGAATTCAGGGGGAAGCTTTCTTT. Variable domain in full (rest from reference TRBV5-5 and TRBJ1-1): DAGVTQSPTHLIKTRGQQVTLRCSPISGHKSVSWYQQVLGQGPQFIFQYYEKEERGRGNFPDRFSARQFPNYSSELNVNALLLGDSALYLCASRRIQGEAFFGQGTRLTVV.

CDR3: CASSDRGRTEAFF. CDR3 coding DNA: TGTGCCAGCAGCGACAGGGGGCGAACTGAAGCTTTCTTT. This chain connects TRBV2 to TRBJ1-1; 10 bases agree with TRBD1. The CDR3 has 13 amino acids. Germline V lookup: CDR1 SNHLY, CDR2 FYNNEI. With V trimmed by 6 bases and J by 5 bases, 3 bases remained unmatched.

The chain recombines TRBV5-1 with TRBJ2-5, with 9 bases identical to TRBD2. V trimming: 4 bases; J trimming: 2 bases; junction bases outside the gene matches: 9. The germline V gene has CDR1 SGHRS and CDR2 YFSETQ. The CDR3 has 16 residues. CDR3 nucleotides: TGCGCCAGCAGCCCGACCCCGGGACTAGCACAAGAGACCCAGTACTTC. Its translation: CASSPTPGLAQETQYF.

In nucleotides, the CDR3 is TGTGCTAGTGCCCCCGGATGGGGTAGCGGGGGTTTAGAGACCCAGTACTTC. Translated, it gives CASAPGWGSGGLETQYF. The J gene is TRBJ2-5, the V gene TRBV12-5; TRBD2 matches at 9 bases. V lost 7 bases to trimming and J lost 4 bases; unmatched junction nucleotides: 16. This CDR3 is 17 amino acids long. The germline V gene has CDR1 LGHNT and CDR2 FRNRAP.

This CDR3 reads CASSNSLPDTQYF. CDR3 in DNA: TGTGCCAGTAGCAACTCTTTGCCGGATACGCAGTATTTT. This chain uses TRBV19 with TRBJ2-3; D is unresolved. The CDR3 has 13 amino acids. Trimming took 6 bases from V and 6 from J, leaving 13 bases between them. CDR1 is LNHDA and CDR2 is SQIVND in the germline V gene (reference sequence).

The chain combines TRBV7-9 with TRBJ1-6, with 9 bases that match TRBD1. Per germline, CDR1 SEHNR and CDR2 FQNEAQ (reference sequence). The CDR3 is 15 residues long. V gave up 5 bases and J gave up 10 bases; unmatched junction bases: 9. As DNA, the CDR3 is TGTGCCAGCAGCCGGGACAGGGAAGGAGGATCACCCCTCCACTTT. This gives the protein CASSRDREGGSPLHF.

CDR3 coding DNA: TGCGCCAGCAGTCACCCGGGACAGGGGGTTTCAGAGACCCAGTACTTC. It translates to CASSHPGQGVSETQYF. The chain employs TRBV23-1 and TRBJ2-5; 11 bases match TRBD1. TRBV23-1 counts as an open reading frame of uncertain function. V gave up 3 bases and J gave up 4 bases; unmatched junction bases: 7. The CDR3 totals 16 residues.

The CDR3 coding sequence is TGTGCCTGGAGTGTAGGGACTAGCGCTAATGAGCAGTTCTTC. It codes for CAWSVGTSANEQFF. The rearrangement uses TRBV30 and TRBJ2-1, with 10 bases matching TRBD2. Germline loops: CDR1 GTSNPN, CDR2 SVGIG (reference sequence). Unmatched junction bases numbered 3, after V lost 0 bases and J lost 7 bases. The CDR3 length is 14 residues.

The rearrangement links TRBV6-6 to TRBJ2-7; 9 nucleotides match TRBD2. The V gene end was trimmed by 4 bases and the J gene end by 0 bases; junction bases not matched to a gene: 4. The CDR3 has 15 amino acids. Germline V gene lookup returns CDR1 MNHNY and CDR2 SVGAGI (reference sequence). CDR3 loop: CASSSGTSISYEQYF. The CDR3 region has the DNA TGTGCCAGCAGTTCCGGGACTAGCATCTCCTACGAGCAGTACTTC.

The V and J genes are TRBV7-9 and TRBJ2-7, with 9 bases matching TRBD1. Germline CDR1 and CDR2: SEHNR and FQNEAQ (reference sequence). V dropped 5 bases and J dropped 2; count of bases not matched to a gene: 7. This CDR3 has 15 amino acids. Here the CDR3 DNA reads TGTGCCAGCAGCCGGACAGGGGCCTTAACCTACGAGCAGTACTTC. This translates into CASSRTGALTYEQYF.

This chain's CDR3 is CASSEGQGGGYTF. The CDR3 DNA sequence: TGTGCCAGCAGTGAAGGACAGGGGGGTGGCTACACCTTC. The rearrangement joins TRBV6-1 to TRBJ1-2; 9 nucleotides line up with TRBD1. V lost 1 base, J lost 7 bases, and 1 base stayed unmatched. The CDR3 consists of 13 residues. CDR1 MNHNS and CDR2 SASEGT come from the germline V gene.